The 17 T cell receptor beta chains listed next were all sequenced from one sample in a study of blood T cell repertoires in COVID-19. The protocol was immunoSEQ multiplex PCR, while the TCRdb copy is restricted to in-frame clones and leaves out a portion. The sample has about 200,000 clones; about 86% are singletons. The sequenced sample consisted of PBMCs or T cells enriched from blood (not recorded which). The receptors originated from a man aged 35 to 55 who had recovered from COVID-19.

This clone is a singleton in its sample. The CDR3: CASSPAGDMLPLHF. DNA for the CDR3: TGTGCCAGCTCCCCGGCAGGGGATATGTTACCCCTCCACTTT. The chain joins TRBV5-4 to TRBJ1-6; a weak D match, TRBD1 (6 bases). Germline V lookup: CDR1 SGHNT, CDR2 YYREEE (reference sequence). V was pared by 7 bases and J by 12 bases, with 20 bases between. CDR3 length equals 14 residues.

The V gene is TRBV28, the J gene TRBJ1-2; no reliable D call. The CDR3 has 12 residues. CDR1 and CDR2 (germline): MDHEN, SYDVKM. Trimming left V 2 bases short and J 8 bases short, with 9 bases between. The CDR3 sequence: CASSLGSLGYTF. The CDR3 region has the DNA TGTGCCAGCAGTTTAGGCAGTTTGGGCTACACCTTC.

This chain connects TRBV19 to TRBJ1-4; D is undetermined. Germline CDR1 LNHDA, CDR2 SQIVND (reference sequence). Between the trimmed V and J ends, which lost 6 bases and 8 bases, there was a span of 7 bases. CDR3 length: 11 residues. Written as DNA, the CDR3 is TGTGCCAGTAGGGGCAGCGAAAAACTGTTTTTT. It codes for CASRGSEKLFF.

The chain has TRBV30 and TRBJ1-6, with TRBD1 matching over 7 bases. V trimming: 5 bases; J trimming: 16 bases; junction bases outside the gene matches: 11. Per germline, CDR1 GTSNPN and CDR2 SVGIG (reference sequence). The CDR3 is 12 amino acids. The CDR3 reads CAWEKQGTGLHF. The CDR3 DNA reads TGTGCCTGGGAAAAACAGGGGACTGGTCTCCACTTT.

The V call is TRBV9, the J call TRBJ1-1; D may be TRBD1 (5 bases). Deletions cut 7 bases from V and 1 base from J, with 14 bases between. CDR3 length: 14 residues. The germline gives CDR1 SGDLS, CDR2 YYNGEE. In nucleotides, the CDR3 is TGTGCCAGCGGAGAAGGGGACTGGAACACTGAAGCTTTCTTT. This gives the protein CASGEGDWNTEAFF.

This clone is a singleton in its sample. The chain links TRBV5-4 to TRBJ1-4; possible D gene TRBD1, 6 bases. The germline V gene encodes CDR1 SGHNT and CDR2 YYREEE (reference sequence). This CDR3 comprises 15 residues. V was cut by 4 bases and J by 7 bases, with 17 bases left in between. CDR3 sequence (DNA): TGTGCCAGCAGCGTCGGACAGTCAATTAGTGAAAAACTGTTTTTT. It specifies CASSVGQSISEKLFF.

This rearrangement joins TRBV3-1 (or the pseudogene TRBV3-2) to TRBJ2-6; maybe TRBD2 (5 bases). Trimming shortened V by 8 bases and J by 0 bases, and 11 bases separated the two germline ends. CDR3 length: 15 amino acids. From germline, CDR1 is LGHDT and CDR2 YNNKEL (reference sequence). CDR3 DNA sequence: TGTGCCAGCGGATTACGGGGCTCTGGGGCCAACGTCCTGACTTTC. Protein sequence: CASGLRGSGANVLTF.

The genes are TRBV5-1 and TRBJ2-2; TRBD2 is a possible D gene (6 bases). Germline CDR1 is SGHRS and CDR2 is YFSETQ. The germline V and J ends were trimmed by 7 bases and 2 bases, with 12 bases remaining between them. The CDR3 loop spans 14 amino acids. For the CDR3, the DNA is TGCGCCAGCCGCCGGGGAGGAAACACCGGGGAGCTGTTTTTT. This gives the protein CASRRGGNTGELFF. Filled out from reference TRBV5-1 and TRBJ2-2, the complete variable domain reads KAGVTQTPRYLIKTRGQQVTLSCSPISGHRSVSWYQQTPGQGLQFLFEYFSETQRNKGNFPGRFSGRQFSNSRSEMNVSTLELGDSALYLCASRRGGNTGELFFGEGSRLTVL.

This clone has ten or more counts. The V gene is TRBV19, the J gene TRBJ1-3; D may be TRBD1 (5 bases). CDR3 size: 15 residues. Trimming stripped 5 bases from V and 0 bases from J, with 11 bases between. Germline V gene data show CDR1 as LNHDA and CDR2 as SQIVND (reference sequence). The DNA of the CDR3 is TGTGCCAGTAGTGCGACAGTTCGCTCTGGAAACACCATATATTTT. As protein: CASSATVRSGNTIYF.

The CDR3 nucleotides are TGTGCCAGTAGTATCTACCGCGGGGACGAAGCTTTCTTT. Encoded protein: CASSIYRGDEAFF. This chain joins TRBV19 and TRBJ1-1; TRBD1 might be the D (5 bases). CDR1 is LNHDA, CDR2 SQIVND, per germline (reference sequence). The CDR3 runs to 13 residues. V shed 3 bases and J shed 8 bases, with 13 bases lying between them.

This chain links TRBV29-1 with TRBJ2-7; maybe TRBD1 (6 bases). Trimming took off 3 bases at V and 4 bases at J, with 19 bases between the two ends. The germline V gene encodes CDR1 SQVTM and CDR2 ANQGSEA. This CDR3 contains 15 residues. For the CDR3, the DNA is TGCAGCGTTGAGGCACAGGGATCCCGGGTGTACGAGCAGTACTTC. Its protein is CSVEAQGSRVYEQYF.

The chain joins TRBV7-8 to TRBJ2-2; TRBD2 might be the D (5 bases). Trimming left V 4 bases short and J 6 bases short, with 18 bases between. The CDR3 extends over 16 amino acids. Germline-derived CDR1 and CDR2 are SGHVS and FQNEAQ. CDR3 sequence (DNA): TGTGCCAGCAGCTACCCCTTAACTACCGGGGCCGGGGAGCTGTTTTTT. Translation: CASSYPLTTGAGELFF.

The chain joins TRBV30 to TRBJ2-2, with TRBD1 identical over 11 bases. The CDR3 loop spans 14 amino acids. Trimming at V came to 3 bases and at J to 7 bases, leaving 4 bases not matched to a gene. Germline lookup yields CDR1 GTSNPN and CDR2 SVGIG (reference sequence). This chain's CDR3 is CAWSRTGGGGELFF. CDR3 DNA sequence: TGTGCCTGGAGCCGGACAGGGGGCGGCGGGGAGCTGTTTTTT.

This chain links TRBV2 with TRBJ2-7, with a weak D call TRBD1 (6 bases). CDR1 SNHLY and CDR2 FYNNEI come from the germline V gene. V dropped 7 bases and J dropped 5 bases, with 9 bases sitting between them. CDR3 length equals 11 residues. The CDR3 DNA sequence: TGTGCCAGCACTCAGGGGAACGAGCAGTACTTC. Translating gives CASTQGNEQYF.

The V gene is TRBV6-1, the J gene TRBJ1-4, with TRBD1 matching over 8 bases. With V trimmed by 1 base and J by 17 bases, 6 bases remained unmatched. The germline V gene encodes CDR1 MNHNS and CDR2 SASEGT. The CDR3 spans 12 residues. CDR3 region: CASSEVQGAGFF. The CDR3 region has the DNA TGTGCCAGCAGTGAAGTTCAGGGGGCGGGATTTTTT.

As regards this clone: The same CDR3 also results from other DNA sequences found in this sample. The V and J genes are TRBV27 and TRBJ2-2; tentative D call: TRBD2 (5 bases). The CDR3 extends over 14 amino acids. V was pared by 5 bases and J by 1 base, with 8 bases between. Germline assignment: CDR1 MNHEY and CDR2 SMNVEV (reference sequence). The chain's CDR3 is CASSLGLNTGELFF. The CDR3 bases are TGTGCCAGCAGTCTAGGACTGAACACCGGGGAGCTGTTTTTT.

The genes are TRBV14 and TRBJ1-3, with 9 nucleotides matching TRBD1. Per germline, CDR1 SGHDN and CDR2 FVKESK. With 4 bases clipped from V and 3 bases from J, the junction kept 10 bases outside the gene matches. This CDR3 spans 17 amino acids. CDR3 nucleotide sequence: TGTGCCAGCAGCCGCGGACAGGGGCACTTTTTTGGAAACACCATATATTTT. It is translated as CASSRGQGHFFGNTIYF.